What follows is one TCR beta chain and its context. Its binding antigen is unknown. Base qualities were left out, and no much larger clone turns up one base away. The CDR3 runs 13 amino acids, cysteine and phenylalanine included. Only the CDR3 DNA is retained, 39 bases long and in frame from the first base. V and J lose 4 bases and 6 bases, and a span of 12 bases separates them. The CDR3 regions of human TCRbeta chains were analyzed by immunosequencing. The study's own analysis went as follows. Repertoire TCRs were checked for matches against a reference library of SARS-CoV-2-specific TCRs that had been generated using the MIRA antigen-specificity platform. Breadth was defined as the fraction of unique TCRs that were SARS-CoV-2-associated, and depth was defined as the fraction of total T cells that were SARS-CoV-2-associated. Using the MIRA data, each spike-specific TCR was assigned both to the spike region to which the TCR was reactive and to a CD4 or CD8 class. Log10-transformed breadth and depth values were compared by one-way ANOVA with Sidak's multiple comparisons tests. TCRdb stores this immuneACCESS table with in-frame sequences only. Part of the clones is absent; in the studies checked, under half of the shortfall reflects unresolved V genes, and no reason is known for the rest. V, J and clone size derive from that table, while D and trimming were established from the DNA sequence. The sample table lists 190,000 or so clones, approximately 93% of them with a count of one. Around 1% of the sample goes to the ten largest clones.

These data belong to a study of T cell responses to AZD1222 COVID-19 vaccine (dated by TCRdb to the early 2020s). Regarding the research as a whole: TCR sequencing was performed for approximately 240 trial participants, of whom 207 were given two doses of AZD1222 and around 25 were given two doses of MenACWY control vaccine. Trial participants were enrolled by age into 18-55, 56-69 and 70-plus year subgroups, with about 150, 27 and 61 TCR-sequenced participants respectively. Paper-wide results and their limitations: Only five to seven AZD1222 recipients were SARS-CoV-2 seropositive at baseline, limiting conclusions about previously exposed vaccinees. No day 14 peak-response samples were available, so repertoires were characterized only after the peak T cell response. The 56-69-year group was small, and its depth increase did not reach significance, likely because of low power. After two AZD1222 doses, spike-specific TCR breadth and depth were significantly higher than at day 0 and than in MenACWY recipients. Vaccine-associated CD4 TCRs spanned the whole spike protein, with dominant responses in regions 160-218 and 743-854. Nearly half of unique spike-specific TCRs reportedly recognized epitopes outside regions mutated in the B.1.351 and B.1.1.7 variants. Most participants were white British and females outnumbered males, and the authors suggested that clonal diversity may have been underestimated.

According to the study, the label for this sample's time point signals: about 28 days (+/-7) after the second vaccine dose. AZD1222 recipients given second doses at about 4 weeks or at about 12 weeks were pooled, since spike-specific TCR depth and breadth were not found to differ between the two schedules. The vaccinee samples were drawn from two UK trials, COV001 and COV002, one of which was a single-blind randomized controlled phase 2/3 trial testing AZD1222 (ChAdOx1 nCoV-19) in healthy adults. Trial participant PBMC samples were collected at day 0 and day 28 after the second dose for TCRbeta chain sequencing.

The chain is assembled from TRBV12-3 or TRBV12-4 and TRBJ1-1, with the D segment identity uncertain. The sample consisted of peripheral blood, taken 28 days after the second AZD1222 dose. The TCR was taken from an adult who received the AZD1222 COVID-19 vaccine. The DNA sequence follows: TGTGCCAGCAGTTCCGACAAGGTATCTGAAGCTTTCTTT. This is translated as CASSSDKVSEAFF.